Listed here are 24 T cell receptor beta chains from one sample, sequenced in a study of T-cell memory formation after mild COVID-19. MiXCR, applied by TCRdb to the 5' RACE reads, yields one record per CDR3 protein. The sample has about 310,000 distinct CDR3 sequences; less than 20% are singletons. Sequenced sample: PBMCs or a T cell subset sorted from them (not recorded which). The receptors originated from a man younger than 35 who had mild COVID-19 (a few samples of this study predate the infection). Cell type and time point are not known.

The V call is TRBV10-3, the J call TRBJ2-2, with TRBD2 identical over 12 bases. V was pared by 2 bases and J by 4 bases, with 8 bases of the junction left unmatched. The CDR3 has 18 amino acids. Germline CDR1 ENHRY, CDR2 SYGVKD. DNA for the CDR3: TGTGCCATCAGTGAGCCCGGACTAGCGGGGAGATCCACCGGGGAGCTGTTTTTT. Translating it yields CAISEPGLAGRSTGELFF.

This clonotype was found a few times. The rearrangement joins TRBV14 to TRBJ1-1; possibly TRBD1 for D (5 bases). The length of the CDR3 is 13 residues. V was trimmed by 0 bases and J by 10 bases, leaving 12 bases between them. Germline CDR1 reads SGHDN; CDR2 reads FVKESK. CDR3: CASSQDRQGRAFF. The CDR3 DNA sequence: TGTGCCAGCAGCCAAGATCGGCAGGGTCGAGCTTTCTTT.

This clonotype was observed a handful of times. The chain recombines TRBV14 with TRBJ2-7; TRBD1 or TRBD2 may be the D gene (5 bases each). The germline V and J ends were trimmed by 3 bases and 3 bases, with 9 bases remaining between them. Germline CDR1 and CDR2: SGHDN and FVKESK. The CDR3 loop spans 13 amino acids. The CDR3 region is CASSQGRRYEQYF. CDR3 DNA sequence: TGTGCCAGCAGCCAGGGACGGCGCTACGAGCAGTACTTC.

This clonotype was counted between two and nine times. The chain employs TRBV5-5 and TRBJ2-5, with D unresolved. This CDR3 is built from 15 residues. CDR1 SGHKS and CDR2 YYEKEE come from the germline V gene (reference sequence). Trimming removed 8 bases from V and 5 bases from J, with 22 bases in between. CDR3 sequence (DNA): TGTGCCAGTCGTTGGGCAGCGCTGCCGAGTGAGACCCAGTACTTC. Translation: CASRWAALPSETQYF.

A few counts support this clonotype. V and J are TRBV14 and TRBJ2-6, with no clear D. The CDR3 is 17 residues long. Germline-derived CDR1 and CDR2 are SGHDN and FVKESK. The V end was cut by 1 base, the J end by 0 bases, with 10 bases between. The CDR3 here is CASSQVFGSSGANVLTF. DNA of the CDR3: TGTGCCAGCAGCCAAGTATTCGGAAGCTCTGGGGCCAACGTCCTGACTTTC.

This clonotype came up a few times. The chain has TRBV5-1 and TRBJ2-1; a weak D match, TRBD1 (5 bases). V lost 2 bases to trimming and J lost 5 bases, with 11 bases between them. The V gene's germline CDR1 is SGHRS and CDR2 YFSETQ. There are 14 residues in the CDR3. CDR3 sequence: CASSLRGGHNEQFF. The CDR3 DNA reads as TGCGCCAGCAGCTTAAGGGGTGGACACAATGAGCAGTTCTTC.

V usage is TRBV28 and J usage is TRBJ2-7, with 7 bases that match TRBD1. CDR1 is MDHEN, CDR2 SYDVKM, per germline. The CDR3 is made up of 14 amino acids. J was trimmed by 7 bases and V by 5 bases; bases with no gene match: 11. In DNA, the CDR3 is TGTGCCAGCAGTAAGCCGGGACAGACGTGGGAGCAGTACGTC. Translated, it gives CASSKPGQTWEQYV.

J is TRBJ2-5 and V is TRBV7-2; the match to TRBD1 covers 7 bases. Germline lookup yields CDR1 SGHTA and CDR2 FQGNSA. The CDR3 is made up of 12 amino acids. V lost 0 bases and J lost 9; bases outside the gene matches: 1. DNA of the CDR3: TGTGCCAGCAGCTTAGCCGGGACAGCCCAGTACTTC. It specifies CASSLAGTAQYF.

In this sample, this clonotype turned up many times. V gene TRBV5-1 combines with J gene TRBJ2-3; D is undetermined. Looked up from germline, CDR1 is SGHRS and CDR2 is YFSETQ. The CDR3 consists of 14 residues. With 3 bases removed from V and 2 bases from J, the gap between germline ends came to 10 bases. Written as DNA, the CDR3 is TGCGCCAGCAGCTCTGGCAGAGCCACAGATACGCAGTATTTT. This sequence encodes CASSSGRATDTQYF.

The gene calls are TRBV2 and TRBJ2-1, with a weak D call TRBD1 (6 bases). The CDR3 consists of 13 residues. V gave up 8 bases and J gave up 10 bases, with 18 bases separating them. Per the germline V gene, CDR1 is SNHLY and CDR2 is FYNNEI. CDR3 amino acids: CASEGDPSSEQFF. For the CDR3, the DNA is TGTGCCAGCGAGGGGGACCCATCATCCGAGCAGTTCTTC.

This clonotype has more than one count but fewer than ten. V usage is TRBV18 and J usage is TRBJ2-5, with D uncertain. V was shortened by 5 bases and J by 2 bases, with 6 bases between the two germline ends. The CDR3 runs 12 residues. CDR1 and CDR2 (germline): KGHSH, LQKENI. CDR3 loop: CASSEAQETQYF. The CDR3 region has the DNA TGTGCCAGCTCAGAAGCGCAAGAGACCCAGTACTTC. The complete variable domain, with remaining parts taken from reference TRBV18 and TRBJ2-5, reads NAGVMQNPRHLVRRRGQEARLRCSPMKGHSHVYWYRQLPEEGLKFMVYLQKENIIDESGMPKERFSAEFPKEGPSILRIQQVVRGDSAAYFCASSEAQETQYFGPGTRLLVL.

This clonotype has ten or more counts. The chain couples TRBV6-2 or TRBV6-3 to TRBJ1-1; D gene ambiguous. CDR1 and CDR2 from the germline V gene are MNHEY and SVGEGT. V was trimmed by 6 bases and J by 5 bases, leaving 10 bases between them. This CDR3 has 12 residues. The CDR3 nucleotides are TGTGCCAGCAGCTCCGGGTATACTGAAGCTTTCTTT. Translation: CASSSGYTEAFF.

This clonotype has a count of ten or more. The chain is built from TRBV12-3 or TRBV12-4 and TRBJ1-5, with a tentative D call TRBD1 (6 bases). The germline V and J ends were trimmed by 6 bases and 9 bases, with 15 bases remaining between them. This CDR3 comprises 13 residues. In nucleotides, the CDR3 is TGTGCCAGCAGACTACAGGGTTTGCCGCCCCAGCATTTT. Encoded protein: CASRLQGLPPQHF.

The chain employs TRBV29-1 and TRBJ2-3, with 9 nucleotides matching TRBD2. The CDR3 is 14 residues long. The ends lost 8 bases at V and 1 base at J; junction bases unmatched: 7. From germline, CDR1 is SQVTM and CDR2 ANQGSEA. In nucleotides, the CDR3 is TGCAGCACGGATGCGGGGGGGGGCACAGATACGCAGTATTTT. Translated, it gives CSTDAGGGTDTQYF.

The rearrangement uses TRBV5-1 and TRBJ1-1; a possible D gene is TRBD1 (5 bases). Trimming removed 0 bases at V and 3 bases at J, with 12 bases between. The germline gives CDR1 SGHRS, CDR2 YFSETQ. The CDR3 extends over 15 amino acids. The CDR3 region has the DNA TGCGCCAGCAGCTTGGGGGGAGGGGTTTACACTGAAGCTTTCTTT. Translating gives CASSLGGGVYTEAFF.

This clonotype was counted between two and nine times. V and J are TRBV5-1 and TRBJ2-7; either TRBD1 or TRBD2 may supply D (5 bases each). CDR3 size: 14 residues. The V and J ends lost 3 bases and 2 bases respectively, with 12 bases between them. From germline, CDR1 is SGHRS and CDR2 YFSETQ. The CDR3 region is CASSSAGTPYEQYF. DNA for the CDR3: TGCGCCAGCAGCTCCGCCGGGACGCCCTACGAGCAGTACTTC. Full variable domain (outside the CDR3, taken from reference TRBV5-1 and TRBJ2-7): KAGVTQTPRYLIKTRGQQVTLSCSPISGHRSVSWYQQTPGQGLQFLFEYFSETQRNKGNFPGRFSGRQFSNSRSEMNVSTLELGDSALYLCASSSAGTPYEQYFGPGTRLTVT.

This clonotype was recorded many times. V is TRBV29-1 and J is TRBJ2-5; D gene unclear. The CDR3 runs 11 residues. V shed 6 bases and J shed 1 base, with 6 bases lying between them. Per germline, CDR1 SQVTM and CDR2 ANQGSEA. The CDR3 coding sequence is TGCAGCGTGCGAAGCCAAGAGACCCAGTACTTC. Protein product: CSVRSQETQYF.

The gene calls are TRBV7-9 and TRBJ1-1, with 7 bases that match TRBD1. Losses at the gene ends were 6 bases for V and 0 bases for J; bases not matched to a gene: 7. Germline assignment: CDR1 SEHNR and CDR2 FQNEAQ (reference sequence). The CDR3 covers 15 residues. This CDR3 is CASSDREGVNTEAFF. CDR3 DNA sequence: TGTGCCAGCAGTGACAGGGAAGGGGTGAACACTGAAGCTTTCTTT. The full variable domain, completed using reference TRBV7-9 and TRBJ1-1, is DTGVSQNPRHKITKRGQNVTFRCDPISEHNRLYWYRQTLGQGPEFLTYFQNEAQLEKSRLLSDRFSAERPKGSFSTLEIQRTEQGDSAMYLCASSDREGVNTEAFFGQGTRLTVV.

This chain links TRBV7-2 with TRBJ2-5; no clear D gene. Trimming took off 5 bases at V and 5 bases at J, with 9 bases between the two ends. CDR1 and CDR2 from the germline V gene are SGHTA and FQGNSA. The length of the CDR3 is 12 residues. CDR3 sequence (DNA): TGTGCCAGCAGCCCAAGTGCGGAGACCCAGTACTTC. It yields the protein CASSPSAETQYF.

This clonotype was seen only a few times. The CDR3 spells CASTDSGANVLTF. The CDR3 DNA sequence: TGTGCCAGCACCGACTCTGGGGCCAACGTCCTGACTTTC. The V and J genes are TRBV7-9 and TRBJ2-6; D gene ambiguous. This CDR3 has 13 residues. V was trimmed by 7 bases and J by 0 bases, leaving 4 bases between them. CDR1 is SEHNR, CDR2 FQNEAQ, per germline (reference sequence). Drawing the rest from reference TRBV7-9 and TRBJ2-6, the complete variable domain is DTGVSQNPRHKITKRGQNVTFRCDPISEHNRLYWYRQTLGQGPEFLTYFQNEAQLEKSRLLSDRFSAERPKGSFSTLEIQRTEQGDSAMYLCASTDSGANVLTFGAGSRLTVL.

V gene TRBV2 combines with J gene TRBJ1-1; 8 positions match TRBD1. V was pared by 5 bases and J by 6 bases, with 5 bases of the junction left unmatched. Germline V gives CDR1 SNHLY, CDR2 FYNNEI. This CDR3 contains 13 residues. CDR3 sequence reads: CASSQETGAEAFF. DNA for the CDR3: TGTGCCAGCAGTCAGGAGACAGGGGCTGAAGCTTTCTTT.

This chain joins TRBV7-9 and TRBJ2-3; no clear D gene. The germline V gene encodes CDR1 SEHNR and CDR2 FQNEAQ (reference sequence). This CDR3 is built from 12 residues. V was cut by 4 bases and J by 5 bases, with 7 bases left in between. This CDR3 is CASSSLEDTQYF. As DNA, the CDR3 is TGTGCCAGCAGCTCCTTAGAAGATACGCAGTATTTT.

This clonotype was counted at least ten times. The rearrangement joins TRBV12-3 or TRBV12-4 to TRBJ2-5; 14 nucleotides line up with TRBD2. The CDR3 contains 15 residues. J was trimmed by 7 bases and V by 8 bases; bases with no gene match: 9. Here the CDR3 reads CASEGTSGGWGTQYF. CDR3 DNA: TGTGCCAGCGAAGGGACTAGCGGGGGTTGGGGGACCCAGTACTTC.

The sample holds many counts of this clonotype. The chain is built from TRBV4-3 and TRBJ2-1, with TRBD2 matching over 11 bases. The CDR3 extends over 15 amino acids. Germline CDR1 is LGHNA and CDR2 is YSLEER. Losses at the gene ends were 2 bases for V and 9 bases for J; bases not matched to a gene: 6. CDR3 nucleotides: TGCGCCAGCAGCCAAAGTAGCGGGGGGGCCGGTGAGCAGTTCTTC. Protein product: CASSQSSGGAGEQFF.